Listed here is a single TCR beta chain. The source of the sample is a study of cytomegalovirus exposure and HLA in healthy donors. V lost 5 bases, J lost 4 bases, and 6 bases stayed unmatched. There are 15 residues in the CDR3. Germline CDR1 reads MDHEN; CDR2 reads SYDVKM. Sequencing used immunoSEQ multiplex PCR; TCRdb keeps in-frame clones, though not all of them. The table includes 130,000 or so clones, approximately 90% detected once. The sequenced material came from PBMCs. The sequence was obtained from a woman in her twenties or thirties in good health and CMV-seropositive. The chain couples TRBV28 to TRBJ2-2, with TRBD2 matching over 8 bases. For the CDR3, the DNA is TGTGCCAGCAGTGTGGTTGGGACTAGCACCGGGGAGCTGTTTTTT. Protein: CASSVVGTSTGELFF.